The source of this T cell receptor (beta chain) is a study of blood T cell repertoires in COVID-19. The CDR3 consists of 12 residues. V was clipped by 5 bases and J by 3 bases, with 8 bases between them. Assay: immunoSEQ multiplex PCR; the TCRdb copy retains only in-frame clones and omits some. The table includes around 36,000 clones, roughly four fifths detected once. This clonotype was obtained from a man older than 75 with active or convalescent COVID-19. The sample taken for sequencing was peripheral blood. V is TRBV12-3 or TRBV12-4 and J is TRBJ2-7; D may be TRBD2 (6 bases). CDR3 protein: CASSAGRYEQYF. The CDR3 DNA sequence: TGTGCCAGCAGTGCGGGACGCTACGAGCAGTACTTC.